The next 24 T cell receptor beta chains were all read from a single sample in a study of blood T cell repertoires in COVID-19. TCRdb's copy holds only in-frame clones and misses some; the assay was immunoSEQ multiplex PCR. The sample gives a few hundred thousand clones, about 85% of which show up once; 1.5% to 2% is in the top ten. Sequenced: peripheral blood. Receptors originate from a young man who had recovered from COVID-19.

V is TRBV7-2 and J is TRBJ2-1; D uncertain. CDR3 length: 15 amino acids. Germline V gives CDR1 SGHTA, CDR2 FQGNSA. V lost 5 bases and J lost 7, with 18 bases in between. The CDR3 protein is CASSDGTLTRNEQFF. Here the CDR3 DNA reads TGTGCCAGCAGCGATGGAACCCTAACGCGGAATGAGCAGTTCTTC.

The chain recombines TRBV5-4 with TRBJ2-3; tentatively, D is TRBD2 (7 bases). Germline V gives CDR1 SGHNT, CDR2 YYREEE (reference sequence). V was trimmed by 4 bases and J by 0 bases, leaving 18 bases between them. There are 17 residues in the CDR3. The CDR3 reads CASSLPGGRGSTDTQYF. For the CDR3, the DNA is TGTGCCAGCAGCCTTCCGGGGGGCCGGGGGAGCACAGATACGCAGTATTTT.

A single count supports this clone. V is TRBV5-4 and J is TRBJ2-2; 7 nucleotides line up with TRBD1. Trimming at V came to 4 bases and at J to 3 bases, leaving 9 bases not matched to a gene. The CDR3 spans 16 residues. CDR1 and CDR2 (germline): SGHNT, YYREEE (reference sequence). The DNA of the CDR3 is TGTGCCAGCAGCCCAGGGACAGACCCGGACACCGGGGAGCTGTTTTTT. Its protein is CASSPGTDPDTGELFF.

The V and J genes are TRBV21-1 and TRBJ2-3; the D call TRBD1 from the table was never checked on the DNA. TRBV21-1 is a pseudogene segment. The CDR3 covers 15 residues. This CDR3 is CASAFDSPTTDTQYF. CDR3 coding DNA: TGTGCCAGCGCATTTGACAGCCCCACCACAGATACGCAGTATTTT.

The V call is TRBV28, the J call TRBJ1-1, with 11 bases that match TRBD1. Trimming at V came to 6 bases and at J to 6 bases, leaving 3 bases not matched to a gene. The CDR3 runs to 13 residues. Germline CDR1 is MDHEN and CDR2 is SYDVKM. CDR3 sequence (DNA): TGTGCCAGCAGCCAGGGACAGGGGGCTGAAGCTTTCTTT. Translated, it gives CASSQGQGAEAFF. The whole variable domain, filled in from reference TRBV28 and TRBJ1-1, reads DVKVTQSSRYLVKRTGEKVFLECVQDMDHENMFWYRQDPGLGLRLIYFSYDVKMKEKGDIPEGYSVSREKKERFSLILESASTNQTSMYLCASSQGQGAEAFFGQGTRLTVV.

CDR3 sequence reads: CSVVDGLSYGYTF. CDR3 bases: TGCAGCGTTGTTGACGGACTAAGCTATGGCTACACCTTC. This chain joins TRBV29-1 and TRBJ1-2; no reliable D call. V shed 4 bases and J shed 4 bases, with 13 bases lying between them. In germline, CDR1 is SQVTM, CDR2 ANQGSEA. The CDR3 has 13 amino acids.

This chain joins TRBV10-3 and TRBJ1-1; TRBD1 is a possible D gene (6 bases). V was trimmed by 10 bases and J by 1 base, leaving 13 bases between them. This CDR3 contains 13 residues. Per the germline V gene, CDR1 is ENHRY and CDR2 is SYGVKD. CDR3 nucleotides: TGTGCCACCGCAGGACAGTCGAACACTGAAGCTTTCTTT. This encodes CATAGQSNTEAFF.

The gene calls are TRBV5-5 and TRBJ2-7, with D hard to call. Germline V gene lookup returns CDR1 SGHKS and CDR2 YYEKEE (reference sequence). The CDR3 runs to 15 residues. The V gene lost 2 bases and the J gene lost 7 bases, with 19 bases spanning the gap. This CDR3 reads CASSFSPVGSSEQYF. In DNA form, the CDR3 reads TGTGCCAGCAGCTTTAGCCCCGTTGGCTCGTCTGAGCAGTACTTC.

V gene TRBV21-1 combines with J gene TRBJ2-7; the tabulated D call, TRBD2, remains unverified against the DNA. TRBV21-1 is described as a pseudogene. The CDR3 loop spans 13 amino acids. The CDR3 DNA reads TGTGCCAGCAGCAAATCTAGCGCCTACGAGCAGTACGTC. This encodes CASSKSSAYEQYV.

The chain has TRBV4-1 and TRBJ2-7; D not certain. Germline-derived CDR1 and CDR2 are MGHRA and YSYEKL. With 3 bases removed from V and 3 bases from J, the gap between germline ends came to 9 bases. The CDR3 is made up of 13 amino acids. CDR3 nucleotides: TGCGCCAGCAGCCATCCCGGTTTCTACGAGCAGTACTTC. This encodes CASSHPGFYEQYF.

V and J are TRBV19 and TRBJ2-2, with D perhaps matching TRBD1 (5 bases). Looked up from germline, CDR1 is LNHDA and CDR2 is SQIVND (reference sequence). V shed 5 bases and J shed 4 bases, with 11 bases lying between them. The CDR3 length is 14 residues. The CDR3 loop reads CASSGQGGTGELFF. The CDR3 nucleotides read TGTGCCAGTAGTGGTCAGGGTGGCACCGGGGAGCTGTTTTTT.

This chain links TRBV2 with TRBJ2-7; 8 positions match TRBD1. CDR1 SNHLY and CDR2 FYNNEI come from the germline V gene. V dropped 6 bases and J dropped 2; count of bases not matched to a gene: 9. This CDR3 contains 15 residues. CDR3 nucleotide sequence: TGTGCCAGCAGAGCCGACAGGGGCGCTACCTACGAGCAGTACTTC. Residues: CASRADRGATYEQYF.

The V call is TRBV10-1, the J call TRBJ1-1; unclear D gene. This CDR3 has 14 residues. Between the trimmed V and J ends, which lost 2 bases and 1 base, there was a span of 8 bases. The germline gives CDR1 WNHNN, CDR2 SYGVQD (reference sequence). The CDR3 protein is CASSEDPGNTEAFF. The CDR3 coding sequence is TGCGCCAGCAGTGAGGATCCAGGGAACACTGAAGCTTTCTTT.

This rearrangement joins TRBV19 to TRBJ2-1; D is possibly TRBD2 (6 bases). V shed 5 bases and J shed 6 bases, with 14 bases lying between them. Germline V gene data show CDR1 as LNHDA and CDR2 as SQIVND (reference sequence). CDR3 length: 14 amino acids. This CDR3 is CASSLLRDSNEQFF. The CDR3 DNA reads TGTGCCAGTAGTTTACTCCGGGACTCCAATGAGCAGTTCTTC.

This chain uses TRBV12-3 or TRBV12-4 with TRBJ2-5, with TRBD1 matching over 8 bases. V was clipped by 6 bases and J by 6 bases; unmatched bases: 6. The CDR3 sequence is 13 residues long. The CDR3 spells CASSQDRDQTQYF. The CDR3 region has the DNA TGTGCCAGCAGCCAGGACAGGGACCAGACCCAGTACTTC.

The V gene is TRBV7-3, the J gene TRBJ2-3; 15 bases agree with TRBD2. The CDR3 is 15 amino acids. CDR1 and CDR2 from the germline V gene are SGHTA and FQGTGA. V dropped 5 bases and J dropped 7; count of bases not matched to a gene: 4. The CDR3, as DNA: TGTGCCAGCAGCCAGGGACTAGCGGGGGGAAATACGCAGTATTTT. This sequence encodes CASSQGLAGGNTQYF.

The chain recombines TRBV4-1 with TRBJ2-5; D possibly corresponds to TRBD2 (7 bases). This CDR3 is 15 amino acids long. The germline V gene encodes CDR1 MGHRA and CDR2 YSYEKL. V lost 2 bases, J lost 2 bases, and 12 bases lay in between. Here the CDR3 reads CASSQHGGPQETQYF. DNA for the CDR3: TGCGCCAGCAGCCAACACGGGGGGCCTCAAGAGACCCAGTACTTC.

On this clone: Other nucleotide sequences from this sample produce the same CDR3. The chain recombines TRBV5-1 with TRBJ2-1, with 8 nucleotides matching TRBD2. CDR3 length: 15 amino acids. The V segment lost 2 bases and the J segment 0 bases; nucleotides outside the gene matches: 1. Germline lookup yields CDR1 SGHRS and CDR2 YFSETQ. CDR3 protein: CASSFAGGSYNEQFF. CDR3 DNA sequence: TGCGCCAGCAGCTTCGCGGGGGGCTCCTACAATGAGCAGTTCTTC.

The CDR3 coding sequence is TGTGCCACCAGCAGAACGAGACAGGGGTTGAACACTGAAGCTTTCTTT. Translation: CATSRTRQGLNTEAFF. The V call is TRBV15, the J call TRBJ1-1; 8 nucleotides align to TRBD1. CDR3 length equals 16 residues. Germline CDR1 and CDR2: LNHNV and YYDKDF (reference sequence). V lost 2 bases to trimming and J lost 0 bases; unmatched junction nucleotides: 5.

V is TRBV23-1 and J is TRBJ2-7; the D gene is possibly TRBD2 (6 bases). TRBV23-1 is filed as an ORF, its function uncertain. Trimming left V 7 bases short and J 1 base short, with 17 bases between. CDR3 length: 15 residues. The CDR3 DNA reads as TGCGCCAGCATTACGGCGGGGAACCAATCCTACGAGCAGTACGTC. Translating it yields CASITAGNQSYEQYV.

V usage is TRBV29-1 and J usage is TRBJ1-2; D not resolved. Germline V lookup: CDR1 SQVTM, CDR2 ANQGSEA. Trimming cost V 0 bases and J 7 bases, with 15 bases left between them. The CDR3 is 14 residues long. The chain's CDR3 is CSVEDLVGIGGYTF. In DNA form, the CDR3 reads TGCAGCGTTGAAGATCTGGTCGGGATTGGTGGCTACACCTTC. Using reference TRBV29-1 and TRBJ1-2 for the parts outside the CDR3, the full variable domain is SAVISQKPSRDICQRGTSLTIQCQVDSQVTMMFWYRQQPGQSLTLIATANQGSEATYESGFVIDKFPISRPNLTFSTLTVSNMSPEDSSIYLCSVEDLVGIGGYTFGSGTRLTVV.

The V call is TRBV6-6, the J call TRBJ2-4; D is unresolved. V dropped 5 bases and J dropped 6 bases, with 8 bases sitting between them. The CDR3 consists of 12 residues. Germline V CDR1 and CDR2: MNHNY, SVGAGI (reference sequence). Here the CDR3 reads CASSLDGNIQYF. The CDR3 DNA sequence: TGTGCCAGCAGTCTAGATGGAAACATTCAGTACTTC.

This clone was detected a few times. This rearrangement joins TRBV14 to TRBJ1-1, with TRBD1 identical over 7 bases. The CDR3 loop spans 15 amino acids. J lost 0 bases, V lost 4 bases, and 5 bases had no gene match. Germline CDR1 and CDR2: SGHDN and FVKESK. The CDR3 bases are TGTGCCAGCAGCCGAGGGGGCTACATGAACACTGAAGCTTTCTTT. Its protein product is CASSRGGYMNTEAFF. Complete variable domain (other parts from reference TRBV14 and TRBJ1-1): EAGVTQFPSHSVIEKGQTVTLRCDPISGHDNLYWYRRVMGKEIKFLLHFVKESKQDESGMPNNRFLAERTGGTYSTLKVQPAELEDSGVYFCASSRGGYMNTEAFFGQGTRLTVV.

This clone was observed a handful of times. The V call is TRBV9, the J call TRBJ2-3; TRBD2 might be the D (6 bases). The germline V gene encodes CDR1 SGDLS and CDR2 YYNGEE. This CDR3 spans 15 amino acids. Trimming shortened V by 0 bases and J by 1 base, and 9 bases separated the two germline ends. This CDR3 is CASSVGGDRTDTQYF. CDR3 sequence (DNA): TGTGCCAGCAGCGTAGGCGGGGACCGCACAGATACGCAGTATTTT.